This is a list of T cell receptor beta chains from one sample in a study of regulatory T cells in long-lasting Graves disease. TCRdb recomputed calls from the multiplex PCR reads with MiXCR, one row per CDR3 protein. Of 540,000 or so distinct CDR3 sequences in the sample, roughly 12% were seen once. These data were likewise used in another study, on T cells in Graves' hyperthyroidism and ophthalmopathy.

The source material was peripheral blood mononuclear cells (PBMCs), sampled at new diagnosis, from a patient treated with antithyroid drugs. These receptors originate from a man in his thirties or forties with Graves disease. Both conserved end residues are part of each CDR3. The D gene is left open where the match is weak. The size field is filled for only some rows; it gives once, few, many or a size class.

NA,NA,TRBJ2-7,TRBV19,TGTGCCAGTGGTAGACGCGGGACTTCCGCCTACGAGCAGTACTTC,CASGRRGTSAYEQYF
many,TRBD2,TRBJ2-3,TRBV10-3,TGTGCCATCAGTGGTGAGGGGAACGGACTAGCGGGAGGAGCCTCAAACACAGATACGCAGTATTTT,CAISGEGNGLAGGASNTDTQYF
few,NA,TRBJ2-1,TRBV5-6,TGTGCCAGCAGCCTGGGCAGGTTTGATGAGCAGTTCTTC,CASSLGRFDEQFF
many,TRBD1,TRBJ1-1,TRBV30,TGTGCCTGGAACGAAGACAGGGCCTTGGGAACTGAAGCTTTCTTT,CAWNEDRALGTEAFF
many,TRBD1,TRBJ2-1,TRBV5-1,TGCGCCAGCAGCTTGGTTACCGGGACAGGGTTGAATGAGCAGTTCTTC,CASSLVTGTGLNEQFF
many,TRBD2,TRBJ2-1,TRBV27,TGTGCCAGCACCCTCATTGGACTAGCGGGAGGGCGAACTTACAATGAGCAGTTCTTC,CASTLIGLAGGRTYNEQFF
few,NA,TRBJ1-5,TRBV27,TGTGCCAGCAGTTTTTTACAGGGCCCCCAGCGTTTT,CASSFLQGPQRF
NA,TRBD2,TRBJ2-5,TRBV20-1,TGCAGTGCTAGATCGTACGGACTAGCGGGAGGAAGGGAGACCCAGTACTTC,CSARSYGLAGGRETQYF
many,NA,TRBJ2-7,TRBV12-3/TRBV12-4,TGTGCCAGCAGTCCCCGTGGGGCAGGGGACGAGCAGTACTTC,CASSPRGAGDEQYF
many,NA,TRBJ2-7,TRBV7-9,TGTGCCAGCAGCGGCGGAGTTTCCTACGAGCAGTACTTC,CASSGGVSYEQYF
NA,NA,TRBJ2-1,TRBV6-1,TGTGCCAGCAGCTTACAGTCGCGAGGGAGGCTCTTC,CASSLQSRGRLF
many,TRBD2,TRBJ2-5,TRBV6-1,TGTGCCAGCCTTCGGGGGGGCGGGGAGACCCAGTACTTC,CASLRGGGETQYF
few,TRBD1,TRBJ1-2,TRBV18,TGTGCCAGCTCATTTCGGACAGGGGGAGACGACTATGGCTACACCTTC,CASSFRTGGDDYGYTF
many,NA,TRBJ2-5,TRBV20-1,TGCAGTGCGGGGAAGGGGGAGACCCAGTACTTC,CSAGKGETQYF
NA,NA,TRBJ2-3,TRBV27,TGTGCCAGCAGGCTCCTTTGGGCTAGCGAGGATCGCACAGATACGCAGTATTTT,CASRLLWASEDRTDTQYF
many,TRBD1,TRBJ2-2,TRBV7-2,TGTGCCAGCAGCCTCGGGACAGGGTTGGCCACCGGGGAGCTGTTTTTT,CASSLGTGLATGELFF
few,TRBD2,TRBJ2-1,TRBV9,TGTGCCAGCAGCGTCAACACCGGCGGGAGCTCCTACAATGAGCAGTTCTTC,CASSVNTGGSSYNEQFF
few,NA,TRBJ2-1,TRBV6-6,TGTGCCAGCAGTTACCGCAGCGGGTTATACAATGAGCAGTTCTTC,CASSYRSGLYNEQFF
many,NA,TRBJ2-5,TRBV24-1,TGTGCCACCAGTGCGGGGAGTGAAGAGACCCAGTACTTC,CATSAGSEETQYF
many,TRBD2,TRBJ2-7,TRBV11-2,TGTGTCAGCAGCGTAGTCGCGGGAGGGCCTTCCTACGAGCAGTACTTC,CVSSVVAGGPSYEQYF
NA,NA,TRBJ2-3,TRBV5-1,TGCGCCAGCAGCAGCCTACTTGCCCGGACAGATACGCAGTATTTT,CASSSLLARTDTQYF
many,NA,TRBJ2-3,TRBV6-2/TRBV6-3,TGTGCCAGCAGTGAAGTGCGGAGCACAGATACGCAGTATTTT,CASSEVRSTDTQYF
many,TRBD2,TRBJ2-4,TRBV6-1,TGTGCCAGCAGTATAGCGGGAGGGGACATTCAGTACTTC,CASSIAGGDIQYF
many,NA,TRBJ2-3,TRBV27,TGTGCCAGCAGTATTCGTCGGGGAAGGGGCACAGATACGCAGTATTTT,CASSIRRGRGTDTQYF
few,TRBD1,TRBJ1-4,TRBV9,TGTGCCAGCAGCCCTCTGACAGGGCCAGGGGAAAAACTGTTTTTT,CASSPLTGPGEKLFF
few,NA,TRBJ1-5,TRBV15,TGTGCCACCAGCAGAGGAGACACCCAGAATCAGCCCCAGCATTTT,CATSRGDTQNQPQHF
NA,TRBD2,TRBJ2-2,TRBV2,TGTGCCAGCAGGGCCGGGACTAGGGACACCGGGGAGCTGTTTTTT,CASRAGTRDTGELFF
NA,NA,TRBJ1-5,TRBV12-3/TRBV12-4,TGTGCCAGCACCCACGGACCCCAGGGGAGCAATCAGCCCCAGCATTTT,CASTHGPQGSNQPQHF
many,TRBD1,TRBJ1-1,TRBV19,TGTGCCAGTAGTATAACAGGGGTCAACACTGAAGCTTTCTTT,CASSITGVNTEAFF
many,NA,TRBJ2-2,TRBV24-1,TGTGCCACCAGTTTCGGTCCGGCGAACACCGGGGAGCTGTTTTTT,CATSFGPANTGELFF